Below are 14 T cell receptor beta chains sequenced from a single sample in a study of cytomegalovirus exposure and HLA in healthy donors. In the PCR, 60 Vbeta and 13 Jbeta primers were used. The data were produced by immunoSEQ multiplex PCR, yet TCRdb's version contains in-frame clones alone and is incomplete. The sample yields approximately 150,000 clones, 65% to 70% seen once. Sequenced sample: PBMCs. These receptors were collected from a woman between 18 and 29 years old in good health and CMV-seropositive.

This chain links TRBV6-5 with TRBJ2-7, with TRBD2 as a possible D gene (5 bases). This CDR3 is 15 amino acids long. V gave up 6 bases and J gave up 1 base, with 16 bases separating them. Germline loops: CDR1 MNHEY, CDR2 SVGAGI. CDR3 loop: CASRHRAERSYEQYF. The CDR3, as DNA: TGTGCCAGCAGACATCGAGCGGAGAGATCCTACGAGCAGTACTTC.

J is TRBJ2-7 and V is TRBV7-9; unclear D gene. CDR1 and CDR2 (germline): SEHNR, FQNEAQ (reference sequence). V lost 1 base, J lost 0 bases, and 4 bases lay in between. There are 13 residues in the CDR3. The CDR3 spells CASSLVSSYEQYF. DNA for the CDR3: TGTGCCAGCAGCTTAGTCAGCTCCTACGAGCAGTACTTC.

This chain joins TRBV28 and TRBJ1-2; 7 bases agree with TRBD1. Trimming at V came to 4 bases and at J to 8 bases, leaving 13 bases not matched to a gene. Germline values: CDR1 MDHEN, CDR2 SYDVKM. The CDR3 sequence is 15 residues long. CDR3 sequence: CASSWGAHRGGGYTF. The CDR3 DNA sequence: TGTGCCAGCAGTTGGGGGGCCCACAGGGGAGGAGGCTACACCTTC.

This rearrangement joins TRBV9 to TRBJ2-3; D unresolved. This CDR3 is built from 13 residues. Germline loops: CDR1 SGDLS, CDR2 YYNGEE. V was trimmed by 0 bases and J by 4 bases, leaving 6 bases between them. This chain's CDR3 is CASSVGSADTQYF. CDR3 nucleotides: TGTGCCAGCAGCGTAGGGTCGGCAGATACGCAGTATTTT. Supplemented by reference TRBV9 and TRBJ2-3, the full variable domain reads DSGVTQTPKHLITATGQRVTLRCSPRSGDLSVYWYQQSLDQGLQFLIQYYNGEERAKGNILERFSAQQFPDLHSELNLSSLELGDSALYFCASSVGSADTQYFGPGTRLTVL.

This clone was observed a handful of times. The V call is TRBV19, the J call TRBJ2-5, with 9 bases that match TRBD1. This CDR3 has 16 amino acids. Looked up from germline, CDR1 is LNHDA and CDR2 is SQIVND (reference sequence). V was clipped by 4 bases and J by 7 bases; unmatched bases: 13. The CDR3 nucleotides read TGTGCCAGTAGTAACTCCGGGACAGGGCTTTCACGGACCCAGTACTTC. Translated, it gives CASSNSGTGLSRTQYF.

V gene TRBV30 combines with J gene TRBJ1-1; 8 bases map to TRBD1. Trimming took 5 bases from V and 1 from J; bases not matched to a gene: 3. CDR3 length: 13 residues. Germline V gene lookup returns CDR1 GTSNPN and CDR2 SVGIG (reference sequence). CDR3 bases: TGTGCCTGGGACAGGGGTCCGAACACTGAAGCTTTCTTT. It encodes CAWDRGPNTEAFF.

The chain employs TRBV30 and TRBJ1-2; D perhaps matches TRBD1 (5 bases). Germline CDR1 GTSNPN, CDR2 SVGIG (reference sequence). V dropped 8 bases and J dropped 3 bases, with 10 bases sitting between them. The CDR3 contains 11 residues. CDR3 sequence (DNA): TGTGCCAGGGGTCGAGACTATGGCTACACCTTC. Translation: CARGRDYGYTF.

The CDR3 DNA follows: TGTGCCAGCAGCTTACAGGGAATGAACACTGAAGCTTTCTTT. The encoded protein is CASSLQGMNTEAFF. The chain carries TRBV11-3 and TRBJ1-1; D is perhaps TRBD1 (5 bases). The CDR3 length is 14 residues. Germline V lookup: CDR1 SGHNT, CDR2 YENEEA. The V end lost 2 bases, the J end lost 0 bases, and 7 bases lay between the germline ends. Looking up the rest from reference TRBV11-3 and TRBJ1-1 gives the full variable domain: EAGVVQSPRYKIIEKKQPVAFWCNPISGHNTLYWYLQNLGQGPELLIRYENEEAVDDSQLPKDRFSAERLKGVDSTLKIQPAELGDSAVYLCASSLQGMNTEAFFGQGTRLTVV.

The chain couples TRBV11-2 to TRBJ2-3; 10 positions match TRBD2. The germline CDR1 and CDR2 sequences are SGHAT and FQNNGV. CDR3 length: 15 amino acids. Trimming took 8 bases from V and 1 from J; bases not matched to a gene: 6. This CDR3 is CASRPGLAGTDTQYF. The CDR3 coding sequence is TGTGCCAGCCGCCCTGGACTAGCGGGCACAGATACGCAGTATTTT. Supplemented by reference TRBV11-2 and TRBJ2-3, the full variable domain reads EAGVAQSPRYKIIEKRQSVAFWCNPISGHATLYWYQQILGQGPKLLIQFQNNGVVDDSQLPKDRFSAERLKGVDSTLKIQPAKLEDSAVYLCASRPGLAGTDTQYFGPGTRLTVL.

The chain links TRBV5-1 to TRBJ1-5, with D possibly matching TRBD1 (6 bases). Trimming took off 0 bases at V and 7 bases at J, with 11 bases between the two ends. The CDR3 contains 14 residues. CDR1 SGHRS and CDR2 YFSETQ come from the germline V gene. The chain's CDR3 is CASSLGGTNQPQHF. The DNA of the CDR3 is TGCGCCAGCAGCTTGGGGGGGACAAACCAGCCCCAGCATTTT.

This chain joins TRBV28 and TRBJ2-1; 8 bases are a match to TRBD1. The CDR3 covers 15 residues. Germline CDR1 MDHEN, CDR2 SYDVKM. The J segment lost 6 bases and the V segment lost 2 bases, leaving 6 bases of the junction unmatched. The CDR3 reads CASSLAGTGTNEQFF. The CDR3 region has the DNA TGTGCCAGCAGTTTAGCCGGGACAGGAACCAATGAGCAGTTCTTC.

The CDR3 region has the DNA TGCGCCAGCAGCTGGACGACTAGCCCCGGACAAAATGAGCAGTTCTTC. Protein: CASSWTTSPGQNEQFF. The genes are TRBV5-1 and TRBJ2-1; 7 nucleotides align to TRBD2. After removal of 3 bases from V and 7 bases from J, the junction contained 13 bases not matched to a gene. The CDR3 is 16 amino acids. Germline lookup yields CDR1 SGHRS and CDR2 YFSETQ. The variable domain in full, with the rest retrieved from reference TRBV5-1 and TRBJ2-1, is KAGVTQTPRYLIKTRGQQVTLSCSPISGHRSVSWYQQTPGQGLQFLFEYFSETQRNKGNFPGRFSGRQFSNSRSEMNVSTLELGDSALYLCASSWTTSPGQNEQFFGPGTRLTVL.

The rearrangement joins TRBV10-3 to TRBJ2-4; 9 nucleotides line up with TRBD1. CDR3 size: 17 residues. V was clipped by 0 bases and J by 0 bases; unmatched bases: 3. Germline-derived CDR1 and CDR2 are ENHRY and SYGVKD. CDR3 DNA: TGTGCCATCAGTGAGTCGGGGGACAGGGAAGCCAAAAACATTCAGTACTTC. Translation gives CAISESGDREAKNIQYF.

The chain joins TRBV5-1 to TRBJ1-2; 7 positions agree with TRBD1. V dropped 0 bases and J dropped 8; count of bases not matched to a gene: 16. CDR3 length: 17 residues. The germline gives CDR1 SGHRS, CDR2 YFSETQ. Here the CDR3 DNA reads TGCGCCAGCAGCTTGGGACTTGACCCCCAGGGGGGTAACGGCTACACCTTC. Translation gives CASSLGLDPQGGNGYTF. Combining the CDR3 with reference TRBV5-1 and TRBJ1-2 gives the whole variable domain KAGVTQTPRYLIKTRGQQVTLSCSPISGHRSVSWYQQTPGQGLQFLFEYFSETQRNKGNFPGRFSGRQFSNSRSEMNVSTLELGDSALYLCASSLGLDPQGGNGYTFGSGTRLTVV.